This T cell receptor beta chain is from a study of blood T cell repertoires in COVID-19. Under the authors' procedure: Reference gene primer amplification yielded estimated nucleated cell counts. Sequencing was performed with immunoSEQ multiplex PCR; in TCRdb, only in-frame clones are kept and a portion is missing. V and J calls and clone size follow that table, whereas D and trimming were derived from the DNA. In the table there are around 400,000 clones, over 85% of which are singletons. Germline loops: CDR1 MNHEY, CDR2 SVGAGI. The length of the CDR3 is 12 residues. V was trimmed by 10 bases and J by 5 bases, leaving 15 bases between them. Recovered Cohort 3 donors showed two negative PCRs, clearance, or symptom resolution.

The material sequenced was PBMCs or T cells enriched from blood (not recorded which). This chain joins TRBV6-5 and TRBJ2-7; perhaps TRBD1 as D (6 bases). The origin of this receptor is a woman aged 30 to 39 who had recovered from COVID-19. The CDR3: CATQSGVHEQYF. Here the CDR3 DNA reads TGTGCCACCCAATCAGGGGTCCACGAGCAGTACTTC.